The clone carrying this TCR beta chain has ten or more counts. Treatment specified: PENTA 11 planned treatment interruption arm or continuous ART arm. CDR3 length equals 13 residues. Trimming pared 1 base from V and 7 bases from J, leaving 12 bases between. The germline gives CDR1 SGHRS, CDR2 YFSETQ. A 3' RACE protocol on RNA, with unique molecular identifiers, produced the TCR library. TCRdb reprocessed the 3' RACE reads via MiXCR and lists one record per CDR3 protein. The sample has around 41,000 distinct CDR3 sequences, around 7% seen once. The sample belongs to a study of HIV-infected children after antiretroviral therapy interruption.

This receptor was taken from a pool of human donors with HIV. This specimen consisted of CD45RA+ CD4+ T cells from PBMCs, pooled from several time points, obtained from a donor given antiretroviral therapy, either interrupted or continuous. The subset was: naive CD4+ CD45RA+ CD45RO- T cells. The J gene is TRBJ2-7, the V gene TRBV5-1; no firm D call. DNA of the CDR3: TGCGCCAGCAGCTTGTTTTCCTCGCTAGAGCAGTACTTC. Translation: CASSLFSSLEQYF. The complete variable domain, with remaining parts taken from reference TRBV5-1 and TRBJ2-7, reads KAGVTQTPRYLIKTRGQQVTLSCSPISGHRSVSWYQQTPGQGLQFLFEYFSETQRNKGNFPGRFSGRQFSNSRSEMNVSTLELGDSALYLCASSLFSSLEQYFGPGTRLTVT.